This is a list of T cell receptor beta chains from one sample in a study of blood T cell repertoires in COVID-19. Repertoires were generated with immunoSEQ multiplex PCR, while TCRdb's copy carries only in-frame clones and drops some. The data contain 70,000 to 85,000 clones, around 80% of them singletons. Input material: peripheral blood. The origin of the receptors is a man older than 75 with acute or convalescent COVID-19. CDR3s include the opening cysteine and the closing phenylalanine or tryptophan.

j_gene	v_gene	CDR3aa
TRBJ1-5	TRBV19	CASSNQGGGQPQHF
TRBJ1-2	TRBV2	CASSDSGYGYTF
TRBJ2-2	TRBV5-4	CASSSLAGGPTGELFF
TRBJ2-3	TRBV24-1	CATSERGASGGVSDTQYF
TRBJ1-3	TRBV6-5	CASSYAKQGSGNTIYF
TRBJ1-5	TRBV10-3	CAISERGGNQPQHF
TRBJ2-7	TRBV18	CASSPPSGAYEQYF
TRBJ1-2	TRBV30	CAWGDRGNYGYTF
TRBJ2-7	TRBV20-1	CSASLGRGYEQYF
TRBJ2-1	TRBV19	CASRTGTASNEQFF
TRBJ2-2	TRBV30	CAWKRGVSTGELFF
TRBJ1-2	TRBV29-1	CSVDGGGQLYGYTF
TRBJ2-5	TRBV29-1	CSALRTQETQYF
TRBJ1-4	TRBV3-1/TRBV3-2	CASSQESPQGREKLFF
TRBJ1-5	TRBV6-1	CASSPISGNQPQHF
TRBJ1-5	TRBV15	CATSRDGGQGLAQPQHF
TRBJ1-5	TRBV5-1	CASSLSGGSQPQHF
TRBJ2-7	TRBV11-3	CASSLYSTGGYEQYF
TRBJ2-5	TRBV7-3	CASSLNPYRDSGETQYF
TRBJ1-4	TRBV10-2	CASSGQGYNEKLFF
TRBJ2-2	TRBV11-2	CASSLGTGNTGELFF
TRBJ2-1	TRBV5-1	CASSSGASGGLNEQFF
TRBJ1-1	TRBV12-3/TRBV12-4	CASSFRGETFF
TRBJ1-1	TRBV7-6	CASSLQGDTEAFF
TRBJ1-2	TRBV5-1	CASSVTASGNYGYTF
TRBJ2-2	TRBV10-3	CAISDYRVNTGELFF
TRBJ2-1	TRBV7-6	CASSLRQASSYNEQFF
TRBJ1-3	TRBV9	CASSVGHASGNTIYF
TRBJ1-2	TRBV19	CASTLGAGDHGYTF
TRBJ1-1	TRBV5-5	CATQVFMNTEAFF
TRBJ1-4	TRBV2	CASSGRQGMGDEKLFF
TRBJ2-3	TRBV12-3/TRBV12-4	CASSTGSDTQYF
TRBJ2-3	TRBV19	CASSIKAGGDADTQYF
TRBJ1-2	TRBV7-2	CASSVERLAGYGYTF
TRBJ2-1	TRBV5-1	CASSTGTNNEQFF
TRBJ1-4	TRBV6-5	CASSPGATNEKLFF
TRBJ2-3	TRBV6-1	CASSDREGSYF
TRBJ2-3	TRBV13	CASSLYQGTDTQYF
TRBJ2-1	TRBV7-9	CASSFGLAGGNSYNEQFF
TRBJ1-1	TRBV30	CAWSGQGAARNTEAFF
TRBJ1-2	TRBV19	CAITDILYGYTF
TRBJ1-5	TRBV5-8	CASREDRGTIMPQHF
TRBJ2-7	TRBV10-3	CAISLNGGYSYEQYF
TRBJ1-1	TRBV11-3	CASSLHRNTEAFF
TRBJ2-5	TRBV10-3	CAISGTSGGALETQYF
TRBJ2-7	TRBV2	CASSPVLDGRQYF
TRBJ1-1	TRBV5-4	CASSPSGQDNTEAFF
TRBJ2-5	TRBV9	CASSKWTSGVGETQYF
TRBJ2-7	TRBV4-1	CASSQGDSRELGEQYF
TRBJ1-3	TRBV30	CAWRRVGRGSSGNTIYF
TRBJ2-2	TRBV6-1	CASSEQARDRYTGELFF
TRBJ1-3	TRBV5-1	CASSRDSGAGNTIYF
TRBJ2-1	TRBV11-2	CASSRDRRNEQFF
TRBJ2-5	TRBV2	CASRGARSQSQETQYF
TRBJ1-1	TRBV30	CAWTRSGTAWEAFF
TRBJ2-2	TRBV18	CASSPALAGELFF
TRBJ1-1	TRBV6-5	CASIKQGAQNTEAFF
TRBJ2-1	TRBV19	CASSIPQLHSGYNEQFF
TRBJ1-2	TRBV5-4	CASSLGQGGGYTF
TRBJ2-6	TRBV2	CATTRSSGANVLTF